Below, 15 T cell receptor beta chains from the same sample are listed, as sequenced in a study of shared clonotypes between healthy human individuals. Data came from immunoSEQ multiplex PCR; TCRdb stores just in-frame clones and leaves some out. Among 2.5 million or so clones listed, just over 90% were seen once. The sample was naive CD4+ T cells sorted from blood. Stated subset: CD45RA+ positively selected. The origin of the receptors is a man aged 18-30 years in good health.

V and J are TRBV6-6 and TRBJ1-6; D is undetermined. This CDR3 is 16 amino acids long. The germline V and J ends were trimmed by 0 bases and 2 bases, with 8 bases remaining between them. From germline, CDR1 is MNHNY and CDR2 SVGAGI (reference sequence). CDR3 bases: TGTGCCAGCAGTTACTCTCAGTTAGCCTATAATTCACCCCTCCACTTT. Amino acid sequence: CASSYSQLAYNSPLHF.

The gene calls are TRBV30 and TRBJ2-3, with D perhaps being TRBD1 or TRBD2 (6 bases each). This CDR3 is built from 15 residues. Germline-derived CDR1 and CDR2 are GTSNPN and SVGIG (reference sequence). Trimming shortened V by 0 bases and J by 1 base, and 11 bases separated the two germline ends. The CDR3 DNA sequence: TGTGCCTGGAGTGTAGGGGGGCGACGCACAGATACGCAGTATTTT. Translation gives CAWSVGGRRTDTQYF.

The CDR3 sequence is CASSADGGPGTGELFF. DNA of the CDR3: TGCGCCAGCAGCGCGGACGGGGGCCCGGGCACCGGGGAGCTGTTTTTT. The rearrangement uses TRBV5-1 and TRBJ2-2; possibly TRBD1 or TRBD2 for D (6 bases each). CDR1 and CDR2 from the germline V gene are SGHRS and YFSETQ. This CDR3 is 16 amino acids long. V lost 4 bases and J 4 bases, leaving 17 bases between the germline ends.

This clone was observed a few times. The same CDR3 can be traced to other DNA sequences in this sample. CDR3 sequence: CAWSRGQNTEAFF. CDR3 sequence (DNA): TGTGCCTGGAGTAGGGGGCAAAACACTGAAGCTTTCTTT. The chain couples TRBV30 to TRBJ1-1; 7 bases are shared with TRBD1. V was pared by 2 bases and J by 2 bases, with 2 bases of the junction left unmatched. The CDR3 is 13 amino acids. CDR1 GTSNPN and CDR2 SVGIG come from the germline V gene (reference sequence).

The chain recombines TRBV10-3 with TRBJ1-5; D call uncertain. V lost 0 bases and J lost 3, with 6 bases in between. The germline gives CDR1 ENHRY, CDR2 SYGVKD. The length of the CDR3 is 14 residues. The CDR3 bases are TGTGCCATCAGTGAGTCCGGAGTCAATCAGCCCCAGCATTTT. It codes for CAISESGVNQPQHF.

The CDR3 DNA reads as TGCGCCAGCAGCTTGGGACCGCCGAGCTCTGGAAACACCATATATTTT. Protein sequence: CASSLGPPSSGNTIYF. V gene TRBV5-1 combines with J gene TRBJ1-3; D not resolved. Germline loops: CDR1 SGHRS, CDR2 YFSETQ. Trimming shortened V by 0 bases and J by 0 bases, and 10 bases separated the two germline ends. This CDR3 contains 16 residues.

The V call is TRBV19, the J call TRBJ1-2, with TRBD1 matching 7 bases. The CDR3 has 13 residues. CDR1 and CDR2 (germline): LNHDA, SQIVND (reference sequence). The trim removed 9 bases at V and 4 bases at J, leaving 8 bases unmatched. Written as DNA, the CDR3 is TGTGCCAGCCATGGGGGACAGATCTATGGCTACACCTTC. The encoded protein is CASHGGQIYGYTF.

This clone was seen only once. The chain couples TRBV5-5 to TRBJ1-5; the D is unclear. Germline V lookup: CDR1 SGHKS, CDR2 YYEKEE (reference sequence). This CDR3 is 16 amino acids long. V lost 1 base and J 7 bases, leaving 18 bases between the germline ends. The CDR3 DNA reads TGTGCCAGCAGCTTGAATTCTTTGGGGAATCTGCAGCCCCAGCATTTT. Translating it yields CASSLNSLGNLQPQHF. Full variable domain (missing parts from reference TRBV5-5 and TRBJ1-5): DAGVTQSPTHLIKTRGQQVTLRCSPISGHKSVSWYQQVLGQGPQFIFQYYEKEERGRGNFPDRFSARQFPNYSSELNVNALLLGDSALYLCASSLNSLGNLQPQHFGDGTRLSIL.

In the case of this clone: At the DNA level, this CDR3 is encoded by other sequences in the same sample as well. V and J are TRBV5-1 and TRBJ2-2, with 15 nucleotides matching TRBD2. Germline V gene data show CDR1 as SGHRS and CDR2 as YFSETQ. The trim removed 3 bases at V and 2 bases at J, leaving 2 bases unmatched. This CDR3 is built from 17 residues. This chain's CDR3 is CASSWTSGGANTGELFF. The CDR3, as DNA: TGCGCCAGCAGCTGGACTAGCGGGGGGGCAAACACCGGGGAGCTGTTTTTT.

This rearrangement joins TRBV1 to TRBJ1-5. TRBV1 counts as a pseudogene. The length of the CDR3 is 17 residues. This CDR3 is CTSSLDPPHLSNQPQHF. DNA for the CDR3: TGCACCAGCAGCCTCGACCCCCCGCACCTTAGCAATCAGCCCCAGCATTTT.

This clone was seen more than once but under ten times. The V call is TRBV6-5, the J call TRBJ1-6; no definite D call. The CDR3 is made up of 15 amino acids. V dropped 5 bases and J dropped 2 bases, with 10 bases sitting between them. Per the germline V gene, CDR1 is MNHEY and CDR2 is SVGAGI. The CDR3 region is CASSPPGAYNSPLHF. Written as DNA, the CDR3 is TGTGCCAGCAGTCCGCCGGGAGCCTATAATTCACCCCTCCACTTT.

This clone was seen more than once but under ten times. This same CDR3 is encoded by further DNA sequences in the sample. The gene calls are TRBV10-3 and TRBJ1-1; 7 bases agree with TRBD1. There are 12 residues in the CDR3. Germline loops: CDR1 ENHRY, CDR2 SYGVKD. V gave up 6 bases and J gave up 4 bases; unmatched junction bases: 2. CDR3 residues: CAIRQGTTEAFF. CDR3 DNA sequence: TGTGCCATCAGACAGGGGACCACTGAAGCTTTCTTT.

The chain uses TRBV2 and TRBJ1-2, with 8 positions matching TRBD1. Germline loops: CDR1 SNHLY, CDR2 FYNNEI. The CDR3 has 13 amino acids. The trim removed 5 bases at V and 3 bases at J, leaving 2 bases unmatched. The chain's CDR3 is CASSTTGDYGYTF. CDR3 coding DNA: TGTGCCAGCAGTACGACAGGGGACTATGGCTACACCTTC. The complete variable domain, with remaining parts taken from reference TRBV2 and TRBJ1-2, reads EPEVTQTPSHQVTQMGQEVILRCVPISNHLYFYWYRQILGQKVEFLVSFYNNEISEKSEIFDDQFSVERPDGSNFTLKIRSTKLEDSAMYFCASSTTGDYGYTFGSGTRLTVV.

The V and J genes are TRBV27 and TRBJ2-1, with 11 bases aligning to TRBD2. This CDR3 contains 14 residues. Germline lookup yields CDR1 MNHEY and CDR2 SMNVEV (reference sequence). The V segment lost 4 bases and the J segment 12 bases; nucleotides outside the gene matches: 8. CDR3 residues: CASSSPGLAVGQFF. The CDR3 DNA sequence: TGTGCCAGCAGTTCACCGGGACTAGCGGTGGGGCAGTTCTTC.

The rearrangement joins TRBV10-3 to TRBJ2-7; 10 bases are shared with TRBD1. This CDR3 is 16 amino acids long. Germline lookup yields CDR1 ENHRY and CDR2 SYGVKD. V lost 4 bases, J lost 3 bases, and 9 bases stayed unmatched. This CDR3 reads CAISVGSTGGGYEQYF. The CDR3 nucleotides read TGTGCCATCAGTGTCGGGTCGACAGGGGGCGGCTACGAGCAGTACTTC.